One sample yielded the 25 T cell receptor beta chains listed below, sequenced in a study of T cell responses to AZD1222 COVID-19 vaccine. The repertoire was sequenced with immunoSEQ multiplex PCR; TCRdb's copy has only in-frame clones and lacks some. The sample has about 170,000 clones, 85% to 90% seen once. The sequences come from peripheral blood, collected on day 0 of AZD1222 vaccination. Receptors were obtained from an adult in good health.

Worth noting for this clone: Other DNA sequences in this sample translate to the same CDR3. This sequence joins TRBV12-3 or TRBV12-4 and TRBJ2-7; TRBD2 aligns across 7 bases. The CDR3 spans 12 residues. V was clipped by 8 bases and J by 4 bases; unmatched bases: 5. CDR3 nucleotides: TGTGCCAGCTCCCCCGGGGGGTACGAGCAGTACGTC. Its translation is CASSPGGYEQYV.

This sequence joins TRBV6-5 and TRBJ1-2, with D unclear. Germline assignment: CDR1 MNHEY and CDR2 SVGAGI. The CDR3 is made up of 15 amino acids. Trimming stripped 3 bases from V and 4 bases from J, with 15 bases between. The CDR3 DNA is TGTGCCAGCAGTTATGACATCGGGGTAGGCTATGGCTACACCTTC. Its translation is CASSYDIGVGYGYTF.

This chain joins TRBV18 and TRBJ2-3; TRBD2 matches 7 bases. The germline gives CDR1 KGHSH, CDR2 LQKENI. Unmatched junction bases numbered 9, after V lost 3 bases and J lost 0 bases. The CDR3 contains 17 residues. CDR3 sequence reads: CASSPGPSGISTDTQYF. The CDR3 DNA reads TGTGCCAGCTCACCTGGTCCCAGCGGGATAAGCACAGATACGCAGTATTTT.

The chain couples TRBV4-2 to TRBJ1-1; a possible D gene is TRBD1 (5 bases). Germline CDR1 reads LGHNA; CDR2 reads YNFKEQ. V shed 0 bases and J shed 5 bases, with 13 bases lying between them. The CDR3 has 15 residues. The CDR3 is CASSQEEGVLTEAFF. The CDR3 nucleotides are TGTGCCAGCAGCCAAGAAGAAGGGGTGTTGACTGAAGCTTTCTTT.

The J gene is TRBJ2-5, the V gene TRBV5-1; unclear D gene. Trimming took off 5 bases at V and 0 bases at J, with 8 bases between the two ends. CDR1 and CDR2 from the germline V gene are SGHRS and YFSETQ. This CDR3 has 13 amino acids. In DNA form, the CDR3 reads TGCGCCAGCAGTTTCGAGTACCAAGAGACCCAGTACTTC. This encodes CASSFEYQETQYF.

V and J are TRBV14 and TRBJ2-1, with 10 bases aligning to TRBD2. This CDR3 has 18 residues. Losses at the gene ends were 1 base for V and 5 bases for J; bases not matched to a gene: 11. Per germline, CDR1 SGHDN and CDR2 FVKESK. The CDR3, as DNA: TGTGCCAGCAGCCAAGTATATCAGCGGGGGGGCATTAACAATGAGCAGTTCTTC. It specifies CASSQVYQRGGINNEQFF.

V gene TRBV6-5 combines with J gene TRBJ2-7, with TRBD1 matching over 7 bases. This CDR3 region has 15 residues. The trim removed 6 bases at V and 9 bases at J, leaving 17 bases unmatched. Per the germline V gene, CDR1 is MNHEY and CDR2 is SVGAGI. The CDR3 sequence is CASRDGPGQPTRQYV. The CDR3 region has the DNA TGTGCCAGCAGGGACGGTCCGGGACAGCCAACCCGGCAGTACGTC.

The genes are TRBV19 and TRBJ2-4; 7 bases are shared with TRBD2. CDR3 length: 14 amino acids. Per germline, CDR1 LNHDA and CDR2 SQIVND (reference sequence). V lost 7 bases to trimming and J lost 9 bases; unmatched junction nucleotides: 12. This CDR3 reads CASTQSGAIFIQYF. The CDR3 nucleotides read TGTGCCAGTACCCAAAGCGGGGCAATCTTCATTCAGTACTTC. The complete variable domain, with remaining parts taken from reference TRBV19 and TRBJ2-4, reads DGGITQSPKYLFRKEGQNVTLSCEQNLNHDAMYWYRQDPGQGLRLIYYSQIVNDFQKGDIAEGYSVSREKKESFPLTVTSAQKNPTAFYLCASTQSGAIFIQYFGAGTRLSVL.

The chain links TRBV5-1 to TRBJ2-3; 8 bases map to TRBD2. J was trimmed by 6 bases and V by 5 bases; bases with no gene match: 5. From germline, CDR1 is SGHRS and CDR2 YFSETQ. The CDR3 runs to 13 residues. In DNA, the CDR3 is TGCGCCAGCAGGGGGACTAGTGGGGATACGCAGTATTTT. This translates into CASRGTSGDTQYF.

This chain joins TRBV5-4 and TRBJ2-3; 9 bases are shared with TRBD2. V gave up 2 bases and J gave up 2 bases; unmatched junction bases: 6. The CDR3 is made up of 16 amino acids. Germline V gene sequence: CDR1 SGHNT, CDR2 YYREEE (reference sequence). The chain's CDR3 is CASSLVLAGPTDTQYF. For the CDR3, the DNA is TGTGCCAGCAGCTTAGTTCTAGCGGGGCCCACAGATACGCAGTATTTT.

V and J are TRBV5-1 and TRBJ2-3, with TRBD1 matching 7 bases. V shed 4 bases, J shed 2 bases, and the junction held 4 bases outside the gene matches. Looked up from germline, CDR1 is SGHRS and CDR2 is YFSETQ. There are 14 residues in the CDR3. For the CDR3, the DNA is TGCGCCAGCAGCCAGGGACAGTCCACAGATACGCAGTATTTT. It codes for CASSQGQSTDTQYF. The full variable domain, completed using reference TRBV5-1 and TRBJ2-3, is KAGVTQTPRYLIKTRGQQVTLSCSPISGHRSVSWYQQTPGQGLQFLFEYFSETQRNKGNFPGRFSGRQFSNSRSEMNVSTLELGDSALYLCASSQGQSTDTQYFGPGTRLTVL.

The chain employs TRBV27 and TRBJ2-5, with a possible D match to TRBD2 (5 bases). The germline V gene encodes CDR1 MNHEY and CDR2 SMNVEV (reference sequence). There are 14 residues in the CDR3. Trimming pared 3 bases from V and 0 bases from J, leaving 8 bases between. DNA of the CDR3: TGTGCCAGCAGTTTTTCGGGGTACCAAGAGACCCAGTACTTC. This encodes CASSFSGYQETQYF.

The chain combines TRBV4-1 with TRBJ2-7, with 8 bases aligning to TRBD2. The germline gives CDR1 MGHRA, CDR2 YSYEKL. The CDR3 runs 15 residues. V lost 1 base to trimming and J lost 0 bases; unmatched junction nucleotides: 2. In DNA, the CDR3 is TGCGCCAGCAGCCAAGTCCTAGCGGGCTCCTACGAGCAGTACTTC. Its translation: CASSQVLAGSYEQYF.

CDR3 nucleotide sequence: TGCAGCGTTGAAGATGGCGGACGTCGGGGGCGCGATACGCAGTATTTT. It codes for CSVEDGGRRGRDTQYF. The chain carries TRBV29-1 and TRBJ2-3; D possibly uses TRBD1 or TRBD2 (6 bases each). The CDR3 contains 16 residues. Trimming took off 0 bases at V and 6 bases at J, with 19 bases between the two ends. CDR1 is SQVTM, CDR2 ANQGSEA, per germline.

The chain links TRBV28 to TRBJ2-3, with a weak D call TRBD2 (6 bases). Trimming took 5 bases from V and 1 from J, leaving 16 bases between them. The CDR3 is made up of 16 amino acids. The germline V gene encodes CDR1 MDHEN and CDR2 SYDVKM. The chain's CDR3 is CASSPPGPGGTDTQYF. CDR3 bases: TGTGCCAGCAGTCCGCCGGGACCGGGGGGCACAGATACGCAGTATTTT.

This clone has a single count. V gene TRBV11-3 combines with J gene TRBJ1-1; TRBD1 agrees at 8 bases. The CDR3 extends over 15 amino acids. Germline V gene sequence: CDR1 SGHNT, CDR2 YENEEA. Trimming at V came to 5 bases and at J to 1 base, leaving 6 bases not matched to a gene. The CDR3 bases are TGTGCCAGCAGCGATGGACAGGGCGAGAACACTGAAGCTTTCTTT. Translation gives CASSDGQGENTEAFF. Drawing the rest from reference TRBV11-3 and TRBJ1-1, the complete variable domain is EAGVVQSPRYKIIEKKQPVAFWCNPISGHNTLYWYLQNLGQGPELLIRYENEEAVDDSQLPKDRFSAERLKGVDSTLKIQPAELGDSAVYLCASSDGQGENTEAFFGQGTRLTVV.

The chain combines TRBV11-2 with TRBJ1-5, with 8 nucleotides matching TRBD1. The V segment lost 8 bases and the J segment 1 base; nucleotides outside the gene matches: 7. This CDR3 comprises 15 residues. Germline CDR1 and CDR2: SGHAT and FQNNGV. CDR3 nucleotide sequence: TGTGCCAGCGCAATTACAGGGGGAAGCAATCAGCCCCAGCATTTT. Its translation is CASAITGGSNQPQHF.

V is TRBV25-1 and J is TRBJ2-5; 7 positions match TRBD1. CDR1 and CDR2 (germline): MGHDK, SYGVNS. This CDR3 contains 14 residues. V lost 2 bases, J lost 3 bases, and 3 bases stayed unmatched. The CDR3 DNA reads TGTGCCAGCAGTGAAATCGGGACAGAAGAGACCCAGTACTTC. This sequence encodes CASSEIGTEETQYF.

CDR3 sequence: CASSQVAGETGELFF. The DNA of the CDR3 is TGTGCCAGCAGCCAAGTAGCGGGCGAAACCGGGGAGCTGTTTTTT. The J gene is TRBJ2-2, the V gene TRBV14; 7 bases align to TRBD2. The CDR3 sequence is 15 residues long. The germline CDR1 and CDR2 sequences are SGHDN and FVKESK. The V gene end was trimmed by 1 base and the J gene end by 5 bases; junction bases not matched to a gene: 4. The whole variable domain, filled in from reference TRBV14 and TRBJ2-2, reads EAGVTQFPSHSVIEKGQTVTLRCDPISGHDNLYWYRRVMGKEIKFLLHFVKESKQDESGMPNNRFLAERTGGTYSTLKVQPAELEDSGVYFCASSQVAGETGELFFGEGSRLTVL.

The CDR3, as DNA: TGTGCCAGCAGCTTCACCGGGACAGGGGTCCCGAACACCGGGGAGCTGTTTTTT. It specifies CASSFTGTGVPNTGELFF. This chain uses TRBV5-5 with TRBJ2-2; 10 bases fit TRBD1. The CDR3 has 18 residues. Per the germline V gene, CDR1 is SGHKS and CDR2 is YYEKEE (reference sequence). Losses at the gene ends were 2 bases for V and 0 bases for J; bases not matched to a gene: 7.

In DNA form, the CDR3 reads TGTGCCAGCAGTACTACCGCAGGGTATCGAAACACCATATATTTT. Translating it yields CASSTTAGYRNTIYF. The chain has TRBV6-5 and TRBJ1-3, with D tentatively TRBD1 (5 bases). V was cut by 5 bases and J by 5 bases, with 16 bases left in between. Germline CDR1 MNHEY, CDR2 SVGAGI. CDR3 length equals 15 residues.

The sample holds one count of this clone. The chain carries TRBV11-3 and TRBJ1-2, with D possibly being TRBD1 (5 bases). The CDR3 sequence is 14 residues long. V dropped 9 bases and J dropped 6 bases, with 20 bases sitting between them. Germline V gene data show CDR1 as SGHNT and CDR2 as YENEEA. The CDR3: CARVHARGRNGYTF. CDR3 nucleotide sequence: TGTGCCAGGGTCCACGCAAGGGGAAGGAATGGCTACACCTTC. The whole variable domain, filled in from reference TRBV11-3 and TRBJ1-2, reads EAGVVQSPRYKIIEKKQPVAFWCNPISGHNTLYWYLQNLGQGPELLIRYENEEAVDDSQLPKDRFSAERLKGVDSTLKIQPAELGDSAVYLCARVHARGRNGYTFGSGTRLTVV.

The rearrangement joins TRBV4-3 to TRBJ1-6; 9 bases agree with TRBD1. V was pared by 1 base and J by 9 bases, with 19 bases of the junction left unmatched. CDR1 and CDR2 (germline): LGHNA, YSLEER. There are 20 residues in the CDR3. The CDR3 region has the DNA TGCGCCAGCAGCCAAGTTTTAGGGGTCGACTTTACAGGGGGCTCTTCACCCCTCCACTTT. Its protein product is CASSQVLGVDFTGGSSPLHF.

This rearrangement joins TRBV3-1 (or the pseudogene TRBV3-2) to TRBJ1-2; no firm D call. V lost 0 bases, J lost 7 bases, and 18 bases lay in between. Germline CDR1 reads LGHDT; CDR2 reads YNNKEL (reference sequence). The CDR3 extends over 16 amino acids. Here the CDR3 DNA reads TGTGCCAGCAGCCAAGATAGGAGGACCCCTCGGCGTGGCTACACCTTC. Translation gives CASSQDRRTPRRGYTF.

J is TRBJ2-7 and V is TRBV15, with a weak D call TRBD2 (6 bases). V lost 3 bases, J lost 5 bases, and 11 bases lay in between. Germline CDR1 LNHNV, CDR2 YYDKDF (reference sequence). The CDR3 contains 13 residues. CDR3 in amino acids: CATSRVTSNEQYF. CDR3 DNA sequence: TGTGCCACCAGCAGGGTAACTAGCAACGAGCAGTACTTC.